This T cell receptor beta chain was identified during a study of shared clonotypes between healthy human individuals. Study outcomes and limitations: Only a few donors were included, so the genetic and exposure-history diversity represented was limited. When naive CD4 clonotypes were compared across a few donors, roughly 4.9% were shared.

Germline V CDR1 and CDR2: SGHNT, YYREEE (reference sequence). The CDR3 has 15 amino acids. V was pared by 4 bases and J by 3 bases, with 13 bases between. In regard to this clone: Its antigen is unidentified.

The assay used deep level. Profiled with immunoSEQ multiplex PCR; TCRdb holds only in-frame clones, not every one. Of about 2.4 million clones listed, more than 90% are singletons. The sequenced material came from naive CD4+ T cells sorted from blood. Subset reported: CD45RA+ positively selected. This chain connects TRBV5-4 to TRBJ2-2; D unclear. This receptor was obtained from a man between 18 and 35 years old in good health. The CDR3 region is CASSPMGEDTGELFF. DNA for the CDR3: TGTGCCAGCAGCCCCATGGGTGAGGACACCGGGGAGCTGTTTTTT.